Below, one T cell receptor beta chain is given with its context. The trim removed 5 bases at V and 7 bases at J, leaving 7 bases unmatched. This CDR3 has 13 amino acids. CDR1 and CDR2 from the germline V gene are SNHLY and FYNNEI. These data come from a study of glioma-infiltrating T cells after dendritic cell vaccination. Sequenced by immunoSEQ multiplex PCR; TCRdb stores in-frame clones only, minus some. Of around 90,000 clones in the sample, 79% were seen once. The source is a human donor with glioblastoma. V and J are TRBV2 and TRBJ1-1, with 7 nucleotides matching TRBD1. Material: blood, obtained before dendritic cell vaccination. CDR3 residues: CASSFQGVSEAFF. CDR3 bases: TGTGCCAGCAGTTTCCAGGGGGTCAGTGAAGCTTTCTTT.